The rows below give T cell receptor beta chains drawn from one sample of a study of chemoradiotherapy in HPV16-positive cancers. Profiling relied on immunoSEQ multiplex PCR, and the TCRdb table lists in-frame clones only, not all of them. The table includes about 8,600 clones, 87% detected once. The material was blood, obtained from a patient who underwent chemoradiotherapy. Receptor source: a human donor with HPV-associated anogenital cancer. The CDR3 runs from the conserved cysteine through the conserved F or W. The D gene is left open where the match is weak. Size tells how often a clone was seen (once, few, many) or the class of an expanded clone, and some rows leave it out.

CDR3nt: TGTGCCTGGGGGGGCTCCAACTATGGCTACACCTTC
CDR3aa: CAWGGSNYGYTF
d_gene: -
j_gene: TRBJ1-2
abundance: -
v_gene: TRBV30

CDR3nt: TGTGCCAGCAGTGAGAGGTCGGGACAGGGAGGATCACCCCTCCACTTT
CDR3aa: CASSERSGQGGSPLHF
d_gene: TRBD1
j_gene: TRBJ1-6
abundance: -
v_gene: TRBV2

CDR3nt: TGTGCCATCAGGGACGGGACAGGGGCAGATACGCAGTATTTT
CDR3aa: CAIRDGTGADTQYF
d_gene: TRBD1
j_gene: TRBJ2-3
abundance: few
v_gene: TRBV10-3

CDR3nt: TGTGCCGCCAGTTTAGGGGACCAATACAATGAGCAGTTCTTC
CDR3aa: CAASLGDQYNEQFF
d_gene: -
j_gene: TRBJ2-1
abundance: -
v_gene: TRBV10-3

CDR3nt: TGCGCCAGCAGCCAAGACGGACAGAAACTCTATGGCTACACCTTC
CDR3aa: CASSQDGQKLYGYTF
d_gene: -
j_gene: TRBJ1-2
abundance: -
v_gene: TRBV4-3

CDR3nt: TGTGCCAGCTCCCTTAGCGGGGGGGCTAGCACAGATACGCAGTATTTT
CDR3aa: CASSLSGGASTDTQYF
d_gene: TRBD2
j_gene: TRBJ2-3
abundance: -
v_gene: TRBV18

CDR3nt: TGTGCCTGGAGAAACAGGGACGGCTATCAGCCCCAGCATTTT
CDR3aa: CAWRNRDGYQPQHF
d_gene: -
j_gene: TRBJ1-5
abundance: -
v_gene: TRBV30

CDR3nt: TGTGCCAGCAGCTGGCGGGGGGGGGATCCGGCAACTAATGAAAAACTGTTTTTT
CDR3aa: CASSWRGGDPATNEKLFF
d_gene: -
j_gene: TRBJ1-4
abundance: -
v_gene: TRBV5-4

CDR3nt: TGTGCCAGCAGCTCGACTAGCGGGGGGGCTCACTCGCGGTTCTTC
CDR3aa: CASSSTSGGAHSRFF
d_gene: TRBD2
j_gene: TRBJ2-1
abundance: -
v_gene: TRBV7-2

CDR3nt: TGCAGCGGGAAACAGGGTTGGGGGATGGGAGGTGAAGCTTTCTTT
CDR3aa: CSGKQGWGMGGEAFF
d_gene: -
j_gene: TRBJ1-1
abundance: -
v_gene: TRBV29-1

CDR3nt: TGTGCCAGCAGTGAAAATGTCGGCCTCGGGGTGTTTTTT
CDR3aa: CASSENVGLGVFF
d_gene: -
j_gene: TRBJ1-4
abundance: -
v_gene: TRBV2

CDR3nt: TGTGCCAGCAGTGCAACCTTTTTGACAGCTTTAAATGGCTACACCTTC
CDR3aa: CASSATFLTALNGYTF
d_gene: -
j_gene: TRBJ1-2
abundance: -
v_gene: TRBV6-4

CDR3nt: TGTGCCAGCATGGCGGACACCGGGGAGCTGTTTTTT
CDR3aa: CASMADTGELFF
d_gene: -
j_gene: TRBJ2-2
abundance: -
v_gene: TRBV5-6

CDR3nt: TGTGCCAGCAGCCCCCGCCGGGATCCAAGAAATACGCAGTATTTT
CDR3aa: CASSPRRDPRNTQYF
d_gene: -
j_gene: TRBJ2-3
abundance: once
v_gene: TRBV11-2

CDR3nt: TGTGCCAGCAGCCAAGGACGATCGTATTCACCCCTCCACTTT
CDR3aa: CASSQGRSYSPLHF
d_gene: -
j_gene: TRBJ1-6
abundance: -
v_gene: TRBV14

CDR3nt: TGTGCCAGCAGCACCGGGTCTCGAGGCTACACCTTC
CDR3aa: CASSTGSRGYTF
d_gene: -
j_gene: TRBJ1-2
abundance: few
v_gene: TRBV9

CDR3nt: TGTGCCAGCAGGTTGGGCAGCGAGCAGTACTTC
CDR3aa: CASRLGSEQYF
d_gene: -
j_gene: TRBJ2-7
abundance: -
v_gene: TRBV7-8

CDR3nt: TGTGCCAGCAACGACAGGGGAGGGGGCTACACCTTC
CDR3aa: CASNDRGGGYTF
d_gene: TRBD1
j_gene: TRBJ1-2
abundance: -
v_gene: TRBV2

CDR3nt: TGTGCCAGCAGCTTGCGGCTAGCGGTGAATGAGCAGTTCTTC
CDR3aa: CASSLRLAVNEQFF
d_gene: TRBD2
j_gene: TRBJ2-1
abundance: -
v_gene: TRBV5-4

CDR3nt: TGTGCCAGCAGCCCGACAGGGCGAACCTTTGGGGCCAACGTCCTGACTTTC
CDR3aa: CASSPTGRTFGANVLTF
d_gene: TRBD1
j_gene: TRBJ2-6
abundance: -
v_gene: TRBV28

CDR3nt: TGTGCCTGGACGGGCCGGGGTGGGGACACTGAAGCTTTCTTT
CDR3aa: CAWTGRGGDTEAFF
d_gene: -
j_gene: TRBJ1-1
abundance: -
v_gene: TRBV30

CDR3nt: TGTGCCAGCAGCGCGGACAGGGATTCACCCCTCCACTTT
CDR3aa: CASSADRDSPLHF
d_gene: TRBD1
j_gene: TRBJ1-6
abundance: -
v_gene: TRBV7-9

CDR3nt: TGTGCCAGCAGCCAAACCTTAGGACAGATTTCCTACGAGCAGTACTTC
CDR3aa: CASSQTLGQISYEQYF
d_gene: -
j_gene: TRBJ2-7
abundance: -
v_gene: TRBV7-9

CDR3nt: TGTGCCAGCAGCCGTGATTGGGCAGGCAACAATCAGCCCCAGCATTTT
CDR3aa: CASSRDWAGNNQPQHF
d_gene: -
j_gene: TRBJ1-5
abundance: -
v_gene: TRBV7-6

CDR3nt: TGTGCCAGCAGCCGCTTGGGAGCGGGGGGTCGGGAGACCCAGTACTTC
CDR3aa: CASSRLGAGGRETQYF
d_gene: TRBD2
j_gene: TRBJ2-5
abundance: -
v_gene: TRBV7-2

CDR3nt: TGTGCCAGCAGCTTGGACAGGGCGACTGGGGCCAACGTCCTGACTTTC
CDR3aa: CASSLDRATGANVLTF
d_gene: -
j_gene: TRBJ2-6
abundance: -
v_gene: TRBV5-5

CDR3nt: TGTGCCAGCACCGAGGCCTACGAGCAGTACTTC
CDR3aa: CASTEAYEQYF
d_gene: -
j_gene: TRBJ2-7
abundance: -
v_gene: TRBV2

CDR3nt: TGTGCCAGTAGTATGATAGTGGTAGCGGGGGGGTCTGAGCAGTTCTTC
CDR3aa: CASSMIVVAGGSEQFF
d_gene: TRBD2
j_gene: TRBJ2-1
abundance: -
v_gene: TRBV19

CDR3nt: TGCGCCAGCAGCTTGCCCGAGGCCTCCAATGAGCAGTTCTTC
CDR3aa: CASSLPEASNEQFF
d_gene: -
j_gene: TRBJ2-1
abundance: once
v_gene: TRBV5-1

CDR3nt: TGCAGCGTTGAAACAGGGGATAATTTACGTTCGCAGTATTTT
CDR3aa: CSVETGDNLRSQYF
d_gene: TRBD1
j_gene: TRBJ2-3
abundance: -
v_gene: TRBV29-1

CDR3nt: TGTGCCAGCAGTGGAAGACTAGATGCGGGAAACATTCAGTACTTC
CDR3aa: CASSGRLDAGNIQYF
d_gene: -
j_gene: TRBJ2-4
abundance: -
v_gene: TRBV6-1

CDR3nt: TGTGCCAGCAGCGCCGGACTAGCGGGGGGTTTATTCGGGGGGCAGTACTTC
CDR3aa: CASSAGLAGGLFGGQYF
d_gene: TRBD2
j_gene: TRBJ2-7
abundance: -
v_gene: TRBV7-2

CDR3nt: TGTGCCATCAGTGACCGGGACAGGGGGCGGGATGAGCAGTTCTTC
CDR3aa: CAISDRDRGRDEQFF
d_gene: TRBD1
j_gene: TRBJ2-1
abundance: -
v_gene: TRBV10-3

CDR3nt: TGTGCCAGCAGTTTATTTCGAGGGGACCCATATGGCTACACCTTC
CDR3aa: CASSLFRGDPYGYTF
d_gene: -
j_gene: TRBJ1-2
abundance: -
v_gene: TRBV27

CDR3nt: TGTGCCAGCAGCGTACTCGGGACAGGGGTAAAGACCCAGTACTTC
CDR3aa: CASSVLGTGVKTQYF
d_gene: TRBD1
j_gene: TRBJ2-5
abundance: once
v_gene: TRBV5-6

CDR3nt: TGTGCCAGCAGTTACACACAGGGGATAGAGACCCAGTACTTC
CDR3aa: CASSYTQGIETQYF
d_gene: TRBD1
j_gene: TRBJ2-5
abundance: -
v_gene: TRBV6-5

CDR3nt: TGTGCCAGTAGTCGGGGGGGCCTAAGCTCTGGGGCCAACGTCCTGACTTTC
CDR3aa: CASSRGGLSSGANVLTF
d_gene: TRBD2
j_gene: TRBJ2-6
abundance: once
v_gene: TRBV19

CDR3nt: TGTGCCAGCAGCCCGGGAATACTTCCAATTATTCCGCATCGAGACTATGGCTACACCTTC
CDR3aa: CASSPGILPIIPHRDYGYTF
d_gene: -
j_gene: TRBJ1-2
abundance: -
v_gene: TRBV7-8

CDR3nt: TGTGCCTGGAGTGGTAAGGCCACTGGAGCTTTCTTT
CDR3aa: CAWSGKATGAFF
d_gene: -
j_gene: TRBJ1-1
abundance: -
v_gene: TRBV30

CDR3nt: TGTGCCAGCAGTTTAGGGCTAGCGGGGAACGGTGAGCAGTTCTTC
CDR3aa: CASSLGLAGNGEQFF
d_gene: TRBD2
j_gene: TRBJ2-1
abundance: -
v_gene: TRBV27

CDR3nt: TGCGCCAGCAGACAGGGCTGGTTAACTGAAGCTTTCTTT
CDR3aa: CASRQGWLTEAFF
d_gene: -
j_gene: TRBJ1-1
abundance: -
v_gene: TRBV4-1

CDR3nt: TGTGCCAGCAGCGAACGTCCACGTGGCTACACCTTC
CDR3aa: CASSERPRGYTF
d_gene: -
j_gene: TRBJ1-2
abundance: -
v_gene: TRBV6-1

CDR3nt: TGCGCCAGCAGCCGAGGGGATTCCATGAACACTGAAGCTTTCTTT
CDR3aa: CASSRGDSMNTEAFF
d_gene: -
j_gene: TRBJ1-1
abundance: few
v_gene: TRBV5-1

CDR3nt: TGCGCCAGCAGCCAGGAACACAGGGTTGGGGATACGCAGTATTTT
CDR3aa: CASSQEHRVGDTQYF
d_gene: -
j_gene: TRBJ2-3
abundance: -
v_gene: TRBV4-3

CDR3nt: TGCGCCAGCAGCTCCCTAGGGACAGGGGCCACCGGGGAGCTGTTTTTT
CDR3aa: CASSSLGTGATGELFF
d_gene: TRBD1
j_gene: TRBJ2-2
abundance: -
v_gene: TRBV5-1

CDR3nt: TGTGCCAGCAGCTTAGGGACAGGCAACACCTACGAGCAGTACTTC
CDR3aa: CASSLGTGNTYEQYF
d_gene: TRBD1
j_gene: TRBJ2-7
abundance: -
v_gene: TRBV7-6

CDR3nt: TGTGCCAGCAGCTCACGGGACGGCAGAAACCAAGAGACCCAGTACTTC
CDR3aa: CASSSRDGRNQETQYF
d_gene: -
j_gene: TRBJ2-5
abundance: -
v_gene: TRBV7-2

CDR3nt: TGTGCCAGCAGCTTTATGCGGGGGGCGTGGGGTACCGGGGAGCTGTTTTTT
CDR3aa: CASSFMRGAWGTGELFF
d_gene: TRBD2
j_gene: TRBJ2-2
abundance: few
v_gene: TRBV7-9

CDR3nt: TGTGCCAGCAGTGAATCGGGTCGGGGGGTGACTTCGCCTTTCTTT
CDR3aa: CASSESGRGVTSPFF
d_gene: -
j_gene: TRBJ1-1
abundance: -
v_gene: TRBV25-1

CDR3nt: TGTGCCAGCAGCTCTAGCCAAGCTAGCGTTCAAGAGACCCAGTACTTC
CDR3aa: CASSSSQASVQETQYF
d_gene: -
j_gene: TRBJ2-5
abundance: -
v_gene: TRBV14

CDR3nt: TGTGCCAGCAGCTTATCACCGGGGACAGTACTTAGCGAGACCCAGTACTTC
CDR3aa: CASSLSPGTVLSETQYF
d_gene: TRBD1
j_gene: TRBJ2-5
abundance: -
v_gene: TRBV7-2

CDR3nt: TGCAGCGGTCGACTAGCGGGGTTAGATACGCAGTATTTT
CDR3aa: CSGRLAGLDTQYF
d_gene: TRBD2
j_gene: TRBJ2-3
abundance: -
v_gene: TRBV29-1